This is a list of T cell receptor beta chains from one sample in a study of radiotherapy plus CTLA-4 blockade in lung cancer. The protocol was immunoSEQ multiplex PCR, while the TCRdb copy is restricted to in-frame clones and leaves out a portion. The sample lists 120,000 or so clones; just under 90% were seen once. The input for sequencing was peripheral blood, taken from a patient treated with radiotherapy plus ipilimumab. The receptors here all came from a human donor with non-small cell lung cancer that progressed on radiotherapy plus ipilimumab. CDR3s include the opening cysteine and the closing phenylalanine or tryptophan. The order of the fields is D gene, CDR3 length, J gene, clone size, V gene, CDR3 DNA, CDR3 protein. The D gene is left open where the match is weak. Part of the rows lack a size; the others show once, few, many or a class for expanded clones.

-	16	TRBJ2-1	-	TRBV19	TGTGCCAGTAGTATAGACCTGACTGCGGGGTACAATGAGCAGTTCTTC	CASSIDLTAGYNEQFF
-	14	TRBJ2-5	-	TRBV19	TGTGCCAGTAGTATCCGGGGGCAGACGGAGACCCAGTACTTC	CASSIRGQTETQYF
TRBD2	16	TRBJ2-3	-	TRBV7-9	TGTGCCAGCAGCTCCCATAGACTAGCGCTCACAGATACGCAGTATTTT	CASSSHRLALTDTQYF
-	15	TRBJ2-3	-	TRBV10-2	TGCGCCAGTTCCAGGGGGGGAACTAGCACAGATACGCAGTATTTT	CASSRGGTSTDTQYF
-	13	TRBJ2-2	-	TRBV9	TGTGCCAGCAACAGACTAGTCGACGGGGAGCTGTTTTTT	CASNRLVDGELFF
TRBD2	17	TRBJ2-2	-	TRBV5-1	TGCGCCAGCAGCTTCCAGACTAGCGGGATCGGCCTCGGGGAGCTGTTTTTT	CASSFQTSGIGLGELFF
-	11	TRBJ2-7	-	TRBV2	TGTGCCAGCCTGATGGGGGGCGAGCAGTACTTC	CASLMGGEQYF
-	12	TRBJ2-1	-	TRBV2	TGTGCCAGCAGTGCTGTTAGAGATGAGCAGTTCTTC	CASSAVRDEQFF
TRBD2	11	TRBJ2-7	few	TRBV5-4	TGTGCCAGCAGCTCCGGGGGGGAGCAGTACTTC	CASSSGGEQYF
-	17	TRBJ1-2	-	TRBV7-3	TGTGCCAGCAGCCTTAGGTACAGGCAGCCCACGAAGCTAGGCTACACCTTC	CASSLRYRQPTKLGYTF
TRBD2	16	TRBJ2-7	-	TRBV27	TGTGCCAGCAGTTTAGGATCGGGGGGTATGGGTTTGTGGCAGTACTTC	CASSLGSGGMGLWQYF
-	14	TRBJ2-2	-	TRBV5-4	TGTGCCAGCAGAAGGGGTAGCGCGGCCGGGGAGCTGTTTTTT	CASRRGSAAGELFF
-	13	TRBJ2-2	-	TRBV2	TGTGCCAGCGGGCGGGCGAACACCGGGGAGCTGTTTTTT	CASGRANTGELFF
TRBD2	15	TRBJ2-1	-	TRBV27	TGTGCCAGCAGTACGGGACTAGCGGTTAACAATGAGCAGTTCTTC	CASSTGLAVNNEQFF
-	15	TRBJ1-4	-	TRBV19	TGTGCCAGTAGTCGAGAGTCCCTTCGTTTTGAAAAACTGTTTTTT	CASSRESLRFEKLFF
-	14	TRBJ2-5	once	TRBV7-8	TGTGCCAGCAGCTCCCACACAGGGACGGAGACCCAGTACTTC	CASSSHTGTETQYF
TRBD1	12	TRBJ1-2	-	TRBV19	TGTGCCAGTGGTGAGGGGGCCGGTGGCTACACCTTC	CASGEGAGGYTF
-	14	TRBJ1-1	few	TRBV10-3	TGTGCCATCAGAGTTGGGGGATCGAACACTGAAGCTTTCTTT	CAIRVGGSNTEAFF
TRBD2	18	TRBJ2-1	-	TRBV19	TGTGCCAGTAGTTTCACTCTACTAGCGGGAAAATACTACAATGAGCAGTTCTTC	CASSFTLLAGKYYNEQFF
-	14	TRBJ1-1	-	TRBV5-1	TGCGCCAGCAGCTTCTATGAAGGGGTCACTGAAGCTTTCTTT	CASSFYEGVTEAFF
TRBD2	16	TRBJ2-1	once	TRBV7-8	TGTGCCAGCAGCATTAGCGGGAGGGCCGCCTACAATGAGCAGTTCTTC	CASSISGRAAYNEQFF
TRBD1	15	TRBJ1-2	-	TRBV7-8	TGTGCCAGCAGCCCCCGGGGGGCAGGGGGCAATGGCTACACCTTC	CASSPRGAGGNGYTF
-	12	TRBJ1-1	once	TRBV28	TGTGCCAGCAAGAGTGGGGTCGCTGAAGCTTTCTTT	CASKSGVAEAFF
TRBD1	12	TRBJ2-7	-	TRBV30	TGTGCCTGGGGACAGGGCGTCTACGAGCAGTACTTC	CAWGQGVYEQYF
-	14	TRBJ1-2	-	TRBV6-1	TGTGCCAGCAGTGAAAACGGGGCGGGCTATGGCTACACCTTC	CASSENGAGYGYTF
-	15	TRBJ2-4	-	TRBV6-1	TGTGCCAGCAGTGCTTCTCCCTCAGCCAAAAACATTCAGTACTTC	CASSASPSAKNIQYF
TRBD2	14	TRBJ2-5	-	TRBV29-1	TGCAGCGTTTATATAGCGGGAGTGCCAGAGACCCAGTACTTC	CSVYIAGVPETQYF
-	13	TRBJ2-7	-	TRBV6-5	TGTGCCAGCAGTTCCCGGGGTTTCTACGAGCAGTACTTC	CASSSRGFYEQYF
-	14	TRBJ1-3	-	TRBV10-2	TGCGCCAGCAGTGAAGGGAACGTTGGAAACACCATATATTTT	CASSEGNVGNTIYF
-	14	TRBJ2-7	once	TRBV5-1	TGCGCCAGCAGCTTGGTTGGCAGTTCCTACGAGCAGTACTTC	CASSLVGSSYEQYF
TRBD1	16	TRBJ2-5	once	TRBV25-1	TGTGCCAGCAGTGCGACAGGGGGCAGGACTAAAGAGACCCAGTACTTC	CASSATGGRTKETQYF
TRBD1	14	TRBJ2-7	few	TRBV25-1	TGTGCCAGCAGTTTTACAGGGGCCTCCTACGAGCAGTACTTC	CASSFTGASYEQYF
-	17	TRBJ1-5	-	TRBV6-1	TGTGCCAGCAGTGAAGTGAGGCTTGCTGGGAGCAATCAGCCCCAGCATTTT	CASSEVRLAGSNQPQHF
-	15	TRBJ2-3	-	TRBV11-2	TGTGCCAGCAGCTCCGCGGGTCTAGAGAGAGATACGCAGTATTTT	CASSSAGLERDTQYF
-	14	TRBJ1-1	once	TRBV7-9	TGTGCCAGCAACCTAGTGACAGGAAACACTGAAGCTTTCTTT	CASNLVTGNTEAFF
-	13	TRBJ1-5	-	TRBV18	TGTGCCAGCTCACCAGGTACCAATCAGCCCCAGCATTTT	CASSPGTNQPQHF
-	13	TRBJ1-3	few	TRBV5-1	TGCGCCAGCAGCACGAGCTCTGGAAACACCATATATTTT	CASSTSSGNTIYF
-	17	TRBJ1-1	-	TRBV18	TGTGCCAGCTCACCTGTGGCGGGGGACACCGAGAACACTGAAGCTTTCTTT	CASSPVAGDTENTEAFF
-	16	TRBJ2-7	once	TRBV18	TGTGCCAGCTCACAGGCCGAGGGGGGAGTATTCTACGAGCAGTACTTC	CASSQAEGGVFYEQYF
-	18	TRBJ2-6	-	TRBV7-9	TGTGCCAGCAGCTTACGGACGTGGACATTACTCTGGGCCAACGTCCTGACTTTC	CASSLRTWTLLWANVLTF